The 26 T cell receptor beta chains below were found in one sample sequenced in a study of Ad26.COV2.S vaccination and SARS-CoV-2 variants. Treatment defined: some 20 received Ad26.COV2.S at low or high dose, single or two shots; a few received placebo; per-sample allocation not given. Sampling was done on day 63 after the first vaccine or placebo injection. TCRdb's copy holds only in-frame clones and misses some; the assay was immunoSEQ multiplex PCR. The top ten hold 1.7% of the sample, which has roughly 460,000 clones, 89% seen once. The specimen was peripheral blood, collected in a trial of Ad26.COV2.S vaccine versus placebo. These receptor sequences come from a person between 18 and 65 years old who received the Ad26.COV2.S COVID-19 vaccine or a placebo.

This sequence joins TRBV7-3 and TRBJ2-5; maybe TRBD2 (5 bases). There are 14 residues in the CDR3. V was pared by 0 bases and J by 2 bases, with 7 bases between. CDR1 is SGHTA, CDR2 FQGTGA, per germline. CDR3 protein: CASSLTGGQETQYF. The CDR3 DNA is TGTGCCAGCAGCTTAACAGGCGGGCAAGAGACCCAGTACTTC. The full variable domain, with the rest looked up from reference TRBV7-3 and TRBJ2-5, is GAGVSQTPSNKVTEKGKYVELRCDPISGHTALYWYRQSLGQGPEFLIYFQGTGAADDSGLPNDRFFAVRPEGSVSTLKIQRTERGDSAVYLCASSLTGGQETQYFGPGTRLLVL.

The chain combines TRBV5-1 with TRBJ2-1; D is unclear. Germline values: CDR1 SGHRS, CDR2 YFSETQ. The CDR3 covers 12 residues. Trimming removed 2 bases from V and 8 bases from J, with 8 bases in between. The DNA of the CDR3 is TGCGCCAGCAGCTTTTCAGACCATGAGCAGTTCTTC. Protein product: CASSFSDHEQFF.

This CDR3 is CASGSGASRNEQFF. Written as DNA, the CDR3 is TGCGCCAGCGGCAGCGGCGCTTCCCGGAATGAGCAGTTCTTC. The chain uses TRBV5-1 and TRBJ2-1; the D gene is possibly TRBD2 (5 bases). The length of the CDR3 is 14 residues. Germline V gives CDR1 SGHRS, CDR2 YFSETQ. Trimming removed 7 bases at V and 7 bases at J, with 18 bases between.

V is TRBV6-1 and J is TRBJ1-6; a possible D gene is TRBD1 (6 bases). Between the trimmed V and J ends, which lost 1 base and 7 bases, there was a span of 11 bases. The CDR3 loop spans 15 amino acids. In germline, CDR1 is MNHNS, CDR2 SASEGT. The CDR3 protein is CASSEGKGGNSPLHF. DNA for the CDR3: TGTGCCAGCAGTGAAGGTAAAGGGGGAAATTCACCCCTCCACTTT.

The chain uses TRBV12-5 and TRBJ2-7, with unresolved D. CDR1 is LGHNT and CDR2 is FRNRAP in the germline V gene. The CDR3 has 14 residues. Trimming left V 3 bases short and J 0 bases short, with 9 bases between. This CDR3 is CASGLERYSYEQYF. The DNA for the CDR3 is TGTGCTAGTGGTTTAGAACGGTACTCCTACGAGCAGTACTTC. Full variable domain (missing parts from reference TRBV12-5 and TRBJ2-7): DARVTQTPRHKVTEMGQEVTMRCQPILGHNTVFWYRQTMMQGLELLAYFRNRAPLDDSGMPKDRFSAEMPDATLATLKIQPSEPRDSAVYFCASGLERYSYEQYFGPGTRLTVT.

The chain links TRBV4-3 to TRBJ2-7; D gene uncertain. The CDR3 length is 15 residues. V gave up 0 bases and J gave up 2 bases, with 11 bases separating them. Germline lookup yields CDR1 LGHNA and CDR2 YSLEER. Here the CDR3 DNA reads TGCGCCAGCAGCCAAGATGTTACAGAGACCTACGAGCAGTACTTC. Residues: CASSQDVTETYEQYF.

The V gene is TRBV27, the J gene TRBJ1-6; TRBD1 aligns across 9 bases. The CDR3 totals 15 residues. Germline values: CDR1 MNHEY, CDR2 SMNVEV (reference sequence). With 5 bases clipped from V and 7 bases from J, the junction kept 6 bases outside the gene matches. The CDR3 DNA sequence: TGTGCCAGCAGTCCCGGGACAGGGACCAATTCACCCCTCCACTTT. This translates into CASSPGTGTNSPLHF.

V gene TRBV6-2 or TRBV6-3 combines with J gene TRBJ1-6, with 8 bases matching TRBD1. The germline gives CDR1 MNHEY, CDR2 SVGEGT. The CDR3 totals 16 residues. The J segment lost 4 bases and the V segment lost 6 bases, leaving 8 bases of the junction unmatched. CDR3 region: CASSQDRARYNSPLHF. DNA for the CDR3: TGTGCCAGCAGCCAGGACAGGGCCCGGTATAATTCACCCCTCCACTTT.

V gene TRBV5-1 combines with J gene TRBJ1-6; D is possibly TRBD1 (5 bases). The CDR3 covers 14 residues. The V end lost 3 bases, the J end lost 5 bases, and 9 bases lay between the germline ends. CDR1 and CDR2 (germline): SGHRS, YFSETQ. DNA of the CDR3: TGCGCCAGCAGCTGGACACGCGATAATTCACCCCTCCACTTT. Translating it yields CASSWTRDNSPLHF.

The rearrangement uses TRBV7-6 and TRBJ2-7; either TRBD1 or TRBD2 may fit D (6 bases each). V shed 4 bases and J shed 0 bases, with 16 bases lying between them. The CDR3 sequence is 16 residues long. Looked up from germline, CDR1 is SGHVS and CDR2 is FNYEAQ. CDR3 bases: TGTGCCAGCAGCTCGCTAGGGGGGATCAACTCCTACGAGCAGTACTTC. This codes for CASSSLGGINSYEQYF.

This sequence joins TRBV5-6 and TRBJ2-7, with a possible D match to TRBD2 (6 bases). Germline V gives CDR1 SGHDT, CDR2 YYEEEE. The V gene lost 0 bases and the J gene lost 1 base, with 8 bases spanning the gap. This CDR3 region has 14 residues. As DNA, the CDR3 is TGTGCCAGCAGCTTGGGGAGGGGTTCCTACGAGCAGTACTTC. This translates into CASSLGRGSYEQYF.

The chain has TRBV5-6 and TRBJ2-1; 8 bases align to TRBD2. The CDR3 runs to 15 residues. In germline, CDR1 is SGHDT, CDR2 YYEEEE. V was clipped by 1 base and J by 8 bases; unmatched bases: 8. CDR3 loop: CASSLSGGGRDEQFF. The CDR3 DNA is TGTGCCAGCAGCTTGAGCGGCGGGGGGCGCGATGAGCAGTTCTTC. The full variable domain, its missing parts supplied by reference TRBV5-6 and TRBJ2-1, is DAGVTQSPTHLIKTRGQQVTLRCSPKSGHDTVSWYQQALGQGPQFIFQYYEEEERQRGNFPDRFSGHQFPNYSSELNVNALLLGDSALYLCASSLSGGGRDEQFFGPGTRLTVL.

The V and J genes are TRBV6-5 and TRBJ1-4, with unresolved D. The CDR3 is 13 residues long. V lost 6 bases to trimming and J lost 5 bases, with 10 bases between them. Germline assignment: CDR1 MNHEY and CDR2 SVGAGI. The CDR3 DNA is TGTGCCAGCAGCCTCACAGTAAATGAAAAACTGTTTTTT. Protein: CASSLTVNEKLFF.

The J gene is TRBJ1-5, the V gene TRBV19, with 7 bases lining up with TRBD1. From germline, CDR1 is LNHDA and CDR2 SQIVND (reference sequence). The CDR3 has 19 residues. The ends lost 1 base at V and 0 bases at J; junction bases unmatched: 12. CDR3 sequence reads: CASSIGARTGRYSNQPQHF. The CDR3 DNA sequence: TGTGCCAGTAGTATAGGGGCGAGGACAGGACGCTATAGCAATCAGCCCCAGCATTTT.

The CDR3 DNA reads TGTGCCAGCAGCTTGGTGGTTCTGACTGAAGCTTTCTTT. Amino acid sequence: CASSLVVLTEAFF. The chain recombines TRBV5-5 with TRBJ1-1; no clear D gene. Trimming removed 0 bases at V and 5 bases at J, with 8 bases between. Germline V gene sequence: CDR1 SGHKS, CDR2 YYEKEE (reference sequence). The CDR3 extends over 13 amino acids.

V is TRBV6-1 and J is TRBJ1-5; D not resolved. Germline V gene data show CDR1 as MNHNS and CDR2 as SASEGT. Deletions cut 0 bases from V and 7 bases from J, with 13 bases between. This CDR3 is built from 15 residues. The CDR3 bases are TGTGCCAGCAGTGAAGCGCTTGGAAGTAGCCAGCCCCAGCATTTT. This codes for CASSEALGSSQPQHF.

The V call is TRBV7-2, the J call TRBJ1-2; 9 nucleotides agree with TRBD1. The ends lost 2 bases at V and 5 bases at J; junction bases unmatched: 6. The CDR3 totals 15 residues. The germline V gene encodes CDR1 SGHTA and CDR2 FQGNSA. The CDR3 sequence is CASSLLQGAWYGYTF. The DNA of the CDR3 is TGTGCCAGCAGCTTACTACAGGGGGCTTGGTATGGCTACACCTTC.

The rearrangement uses TRBV9 and TRBJ2-1; 10 nucleotides match TRBD2. The CDR3 length is 17 residues. The V gene's germline CDR1 is SGDLS and CDR2 YYNGEE. The J segment lost 7 bases and the V segment lost 0 bases, leaving 10 bases of the junction unmatched. The DNA of the CDR3 is TGTGCCAGCAGCGTAGGGATGGTAGCGGGGGGCCCGAATGAGCAGTTCTTC. This translates into CASSVGMVAGGPNEQFF.

This clone appeared a few times. The V call is TRBV7-9, the J call TRBJ2-2, with D hard to call. Germline V CDR1 and CDR2: SEHNR, FQNEAQ (reference sequence). CDR3 length equals 14 residues. Trimming removed 7 bases from V and 2 bases from J, with 11 bases in between. The CDR3 DNA is TGTGCCAGCAAACCGGGTGGTAACACCGGGGAGCTGTTTTTT. Translating gives CASKPGGNTGELFF.

The V and J genes are TRBV6-5 and TRBJ1-5, with D perhaps matching TRBD1 (5 bases). Germline-derived CDR1 and CDR2 are MNHEY and SVGAGI. The length of the CDR3 is 15 residues. V was trimmed by 6 bases and J by 1 base, leaving 13 bases between them. CDR3 coding DNA: TGTGCCAGCAGCCCCGTCGCAGGGAGCAATCAGCCCCAGCATTTT. As protein: CASSPVAGSNQPQHF.

The genes are TRBV9 and TRBJ2-1; TRBD1 aligns across 7 bases. CDR3 length equals 14 residues. The V and J ends lost 4 bases and 1 base, in that order; junction bases with no gene match: 2. Germline lookup yields CDR1 SGDLS and CDR2 YYNGEE. The CDR3 region is CASSPGGSYNEQFF. The CDR3 DNA follows: TGTGCCAGCAGCCCAGGGGGTTCCTACAATGAGCAGTTCTTC.

Comment on this clone: A read error may account for a junction end that differs from germline. The rearrangement uses TRBV7-2 and TRBJ2-1, with 8 bases identical to TRBD1. Per germline, CDR1 SGHTA and CDR2 FQGNSA. The CDR3 runs to 12 residues. The CDR3 nucleotides read TGTGCCAGCAGCTTAGCGCGGGACAGGCTGCTCTTC. Protein: CASSLARDRLLF.

The chain recombines TRBV11-2 with TRBJ2-3; D may be TRBD2 (5 bases). This CDR3 has 16 residues. From germline, CDR1 is SGHAT and CDR2 FQNNGV. V shed 5 bases and J shed 1 base, with 16 bases lying between them. The CDR3 DNA is TGTGCCAGCAGCACCGCCGTCGGGGTCGGCACAGATACGCAGTATTTT. Amino acids: CASSTAVGVGTDTQYF.

This chain joins TRBV7-8 and TRBJ2-7; TRBD2 agrees at 10 bases. The junction had 8 bases not matched to a gene; V was cut back by 5 bases and J by 1 base. This CDR3 spans 16 amino acids. Germline V lookup: CDR1 SGHVS, CDR2 FQNEAQ. The CDR3 DNA reads TGTGCCAGCAGCACCCCACTAGCGGGGCCTTCCTACGAGCAGTACTTC. Its protein is CASSTPLAGPSYEQYF.

The rearrangement joins TRBV28 to TRBJ2-4; D may be TRBD2 (6 bases). Per the germline V gene, CDR1 is MDHEN and CDR2 is SYDVKM. The CDR3 is made up of 15 amino acids. V shed 3 bases and J shed 5 bases, with 14 bases lying between them. DNA for the CDR3: TGTGCCAGCAGTTTCGGGGGTAAGGGTCAAAACATTCAGTACTTC. Translated: CASSFGGKGQNIQYF.

The rearrangement joins TRBV10-3 to TRBJ2-7; no clear D. Trimming stripped 6 bases from V and 3 bases from J, with 6 bases between. Germline V gene data show CDR1 as ENHRY and CDR2 as SYGVKD. The CDR3 totals 11 residues. CDR3 coding DNA: TGTGCCATCAGGGCAGACTACGAGCAGTACTTC. This codes for CAIRADYEQYF.